This T cell receptor beta chain was sequenced in a study of blood T cell repertoires in COVID-19. The wider study: Both acute and convalescent COVID-19 samples were obtained from the United States, Italy and Spain.

How the authors handled the data: For nucleated cells, counts were estimated from reference gene primer amplification. Produced via immunoSEQ multiplex PCR; TCRdb's table is partial and in-frame only. V and J calls plus clone size are reproduced from that table; the DNA served to infer D and trimming. The table includes about half a million clones, approximately 89% detected once. Germline V lookup: CDR1 LGHNT, CDR2 FRNRAP. J gave up 4 bases and V 7 bases, and 5 bases lay outside the gene matches. The CDR3 is 13 residues long. This clone was detected a few times. The sequence came from a man aged 18-30 years with COVID-19, enrolled during active disease. Sequencing was performed on peripheral blood. This chain joins TRBV12-5 and TRBJ1-1; the match to TRBD1 covers 8 bases. In nucleotides, the CDR3 is TGTGCTAGTGCCAACGACAGGGGCACTGAAGCTTTCTTT. This codes for CASANDRGTEAFF.